This section outlines one T cell receptor (beta chain) sequence together with its context. The target of this receptor is not known. One base away there is no much larger clone; base qualities are not given. In the prospective study, participants were about 18 to 100 years old, resided in about two dozen geographic areas of the United States, and were enrolled through a virtual design. In the prospective study, participants were assigned to cohorts based on the clinical history participants reported in a screening survey and a study questionnaire. Each participant in the prospective study had whole blood, serum and a nasopharyngeal or oropharyngeal swab collected by mobile phlebotomists. Over a 2-month period, participants in the prospective study had the option of providing additional blood draws and questionnaires. Blood samples from the prospective study were shipped frozen or at room temperature prior to DNA extraction.

TCRbeta CDR3 regions were amplified from genomic DNA using the immunoSEQ Assay, a bias-controlled multiplex PCR. The original pipeline was this. The number of nucleated cells in each sample was estimated from the amplification of reference gene primers within the assay. To quantify the absolute abundance of each unique TCRbeta CDR3 rearrangement, sequence reads were collapsed and filtered. For each sample, productive Simpson clonality was calculated by taking the square root of Simpson's diversity index across productive rearrangements. TCRdb took this table from immuneACCESS and kept in-frame rearrangements with V and J called. Such tables lack part of the clones; where checked against another copy, unresolved V genes explain under half of the gap, and the rest is unexplained. The V and J calls and the clone size are those of that table, but D and trimming were determined from the DNA. For this sample there are roughly 400,000 clones; around 90% appear just once. Roughly 2% of the sample lies in the top ten.

The source of the sample is a study of blood T cell repertoires in COVID-19 (TCRdb year 2020). For the study in its entirety: Samples covering the acute and convalescent phases of COVID-19 were provided by collaborators in the United States, Italy and Spain. The prospective study material was composed of cDNA or gDNA derived from T cells, B-cell-depleted T cells, or PBMCs. Subjects who had been exposed to COVID-19, were actively infected with it, or had recovered from it provided the deeply sampled blood TCRbeta repertoires that made up the dataset. The repertoires were made available in a free public database intended to serve as a resource for research on the immune response to SARS-CoV-2. Samples were obtained from the ongoing ImmuneRACE study (first 160 participants) and from over 1,000 subjects provided by 6 global collaborators. The sample metadata nearly always contained a de-identified subject ID, COVID-19 status, age in years and sex. HLA class I and class II types, where available, came from metadata supplied by the sample provider rather than from assay-based typing.

The research as a whole found: Clinical and demographic metadata were provided uncurated, with the amount varying by source and participant.

Spanning cysteine to phenylalanine, the CDR3 consists of 17 amino acids. The DNA shown is the 51-base CDR3, in frame from base 1. Trimming accounts for 4 bases at V and 1 base at J, while the number of junction bases matched to no gene is 4. The germline V gene provides CDR1 SGHRS and CDR2 YFSETQ. Sequences were obtained from PBMCs or T cells enriched from blood (not recorded which). The rearrangement joined TRBV5-1 to TRBJ2-3, and 15 junction bases match TRBD2. This receptor was obtained from a woman in her thirties or forties with acute COVID-19. The CDR3 protein is CASSQGLAGGGTDTQYF. The DNA sequence is given as TGCGCCAGCAGCCAGGGACTAGCGGGGGGCGGCACAGATACGCAGTATTTT.